Listed below are T cell receptor beta chains from one sample, sequenced in a study of CD8 T cells in ankylosing spondylitis. TCRdb re-called the 5' RACE reads through MiXCR, storing one row per CDR3 protein. The table has nearly 350,000 distinct CDR3 sequences, roughly 14% seen once. Sequenced: blood, either unsorted or a sorted T cell fraction (not recorded which). All receptors come from a male donor with ankylosing spondylitis or in good health (not recorded which). Both conserved end residues are part of each CDR3.

CASSPLSGTSPLHF TRBJ1-6 TRBV28
CASSFRLYEQYF TRBJ2-7 TRBV7-2
CAISDIHGPSYEQYF TRBJ2-7 TRBV10-3
CASSRLAGGNEQFF TRBJ2-1 TRBV4-1
CASSQRLTSGGPHSLNEQYF TRBJ2-7 TRBV4-1
CASSRQGSPSYEQYF TRBJ2-7 TRBV5-1
CASEIVGGRSEQFF TRBJ2-1 TRBV6-2/TRBV6-3
CASSPAGDSINNEQFF TRBJ2-1 TRBV3-1
CASSLARLAGGSGYEQYF TRBJ2-7 TRBV7-2
CATSPAGADTGELFF TRBJ2-2 TRBV12-3/TRBV12-4
CASSSLHGINEQFF TRBJ2-1 TRBV28
CSARGDSRGKAFF TRBJ1-1 TRBV20-1
CASSHSRGFASEAFF TRBJ1-1 TRBV3-1
CASSRRTGTLAKNIQYF TRBJ2-4 TRBV6-1
CAISRTGVSYYNNEQFF TRBJ2-1 TRBV10-3
CSVGQGAYYDTEAFF TRBJ1-1 TRBV29-1
CASSPTGRGMWDTQYF TRBJ2-3 TRBV5-1
CASSLDRGPVNEQFF TRBJ2-1 TRBV4-2
CSAWTSGTPSIYNEQFF TRBJ2-1 TRBV20-1
CAISDVSGGKQADEQYF TRBJ2-7 TRBV10-3
CASSVSGQGNYGYTF TRBJ1-2 TRBV5-1
CASSLGLAGGPSTDTQYF TRBJ2-3 TRBV4-2
CASSLNGQGPETQYF TRBJ2-5 TRBV5-1
CASSPLDLSYNEQFF TRBJ2-1 TRBV4-1
CASSSLQSTGNTGELFF TRBJ2-2 TRBV5-1
CASSWGQGTYEQYF TRBJ2-7 TRBV5-6
CSARDPETGTYEQYF TRBJ2-7 TRBV20-1
CAISESDRQGPDTQYF TRBJ2-3 TRBV10-3
CASSLGHQATDTQYF TRBJ2-3 TRBV2
CASSLTGAYNSPLHF TRBJ1-6 TRBV13
CASSLGATTDTQYF TRBJ2-3 TRBV7-9
CCASGTENSYEQYF TRBJ2-7 TRBV20-1
CASSLDNEAIYGYTF TRBJ1-2 TRBV28
CASSSPSISGRGSNYGYTF TRBJ1-2 TRBV5-1
CASSLGDRPQETQYF TRBJ2-5 TRBV5-1
CASEGTGGGGYTF TRBJ1-2 TRBV6-1
CASSVGTTNEQFF TRBJ2-1 TRBV5-1
CSVLNPREQFF TRBJ2-1 TRBV29-1
CASSLELKAGELFF TRBJ2-2 TRBV5-6
CASSFASGNEQFF TRBJ2-1 TRBV12-3/TRBV12-4
CASSLDRNEQYF TRBJ2-7 TRBV6-5
CASSLGLQPGGYQETQYF TRBJ2-5 TRBV11-1
CASSDATVAYEQYF TRBJ2-7 TRBV12-3/TRBV12-4
CASSPGANEQFF TRBJ2-1 TRBV12-3/TRBV12-4
CASSLDRQGAGNTIYF TRBJ1-3 TRBV5-1
CSARVTGAEETQYF TRBJ2-5 TRBV20-1
CASSLEGAGSYNEQFF TRBJ2-1 TRBV11-2
CASSFRGMNTGELFF TRBJ2-2 TRBV12-3/TRBV12-4
CATSRPRGGPHYNEQFF TRBJ2-1 TRBV15
CASSLEPPTDTQYF TRBJ2-3 TRBV12-3/TRBV12-4
CASRPEDRVGSQYF TRBJ2-5 TRBV4-1
CASSLVTGTPGVNEKLFF TRBJ1-4 TRBV5-1